This T cell receptor (beta chain) was identified during a study of T-cell memory formation after mild COVID-19. 5'RACE with constant-segment primers yielded barcoded, UMI-tagged TCR alpha and TCR beta cDNA libraries. One entry per CDR3 protein results from TCRdb running MiXCR on the 5' RACE reads. The sample yields hundreds of thousands of distinct CDR3 sequences, roughly 25% seen once. V lost 6 bases to trimming and J lost 3 bases; unmatched junction nucleotides: 17. CDR3 length equals 18 residues. Sequenced: PBMCs or a T cell subset sorted from them (not recorded which). This clonotype was sampled from an adult woman who had mild COVID-19 (a few samples of this study predate the infection). Cell type and time point are not known. This chain links TRBV12-3 or TRBV12-4 with TRBJ2-1; 7 nucleotides line up with TRBD2. The CDR3 is CASRSHGLKAGNYNEQFF. For the CDR3, the DNA is TGTGCCAGCAGAAGCCACGGGCTTAAAGCGGGGAACTACAATGAGCAGTTCTTC.